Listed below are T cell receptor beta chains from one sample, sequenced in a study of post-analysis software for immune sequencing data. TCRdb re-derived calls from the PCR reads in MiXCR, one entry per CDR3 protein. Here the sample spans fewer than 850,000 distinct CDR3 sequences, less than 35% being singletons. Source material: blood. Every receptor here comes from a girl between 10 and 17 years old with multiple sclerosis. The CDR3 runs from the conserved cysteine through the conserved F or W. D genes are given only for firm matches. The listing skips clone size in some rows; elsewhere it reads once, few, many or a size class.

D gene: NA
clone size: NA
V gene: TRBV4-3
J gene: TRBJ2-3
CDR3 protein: CASSQDGVRGDTQYF
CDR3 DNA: TGCGCCAGCAGCCAAGATGGGGTGCGGGGAGATACGCAGTATTTT

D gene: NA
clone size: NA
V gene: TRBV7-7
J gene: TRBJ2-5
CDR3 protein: CVSSLWQGEETQYF
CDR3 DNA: TGTGTCAGCAGCTTATGGCAGGGAGAAGAGACCCAGTACTTC

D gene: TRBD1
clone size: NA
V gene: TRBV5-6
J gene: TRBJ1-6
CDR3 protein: CASSFLTGVRSPPHF
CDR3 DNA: TGTGCCAGCAGCTTCTTAACAGGGGTACGTTCACCCCCCCACTTT

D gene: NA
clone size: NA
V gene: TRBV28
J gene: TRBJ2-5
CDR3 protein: CASIKRQKPRETQYF
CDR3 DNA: TGTGCCAGCATCAAGCGACAAAAACCCCGGGAGACCCAGTACTTC

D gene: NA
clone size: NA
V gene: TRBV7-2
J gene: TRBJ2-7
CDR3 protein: CASRIRATGAYEQYF
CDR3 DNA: TGTGCCAGCAGGATTAGGGCGACCGGCGCCTACGAGCAGTACTTC

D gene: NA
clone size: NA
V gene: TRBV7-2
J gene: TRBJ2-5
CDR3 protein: CASSLAYGETQYF
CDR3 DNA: TGTGCCAGCAGCTTAGCCTATGGGGAGACCCAGTACTTC

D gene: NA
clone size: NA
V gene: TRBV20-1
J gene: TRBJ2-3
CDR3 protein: CSAGAGVGTDTQYF
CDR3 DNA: TGCAGTGCGGGGGCGGGGGTCGGCACAGATACGCAGTATTTT

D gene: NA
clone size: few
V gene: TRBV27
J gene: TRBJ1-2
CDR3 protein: CASRTGSDRPYGYTF
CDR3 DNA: TGTGCCAGCAGGACAGGTTCGGACAGACCTTATGGCTACACCTTC

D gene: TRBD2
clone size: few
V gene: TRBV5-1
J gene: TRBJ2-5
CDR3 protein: CASSLVLAGGHEETQYF
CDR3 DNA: TGCGCCAGCAGCTTGGTCCTGGCGGGAGGGCACGAAGAGACCCAGTACTTC

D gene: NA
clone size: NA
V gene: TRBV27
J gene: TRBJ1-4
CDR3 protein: CASSLSGGARYEKLFF
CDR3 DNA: TGTGCCAGCAGTTTATCGGGAGGGGCGAGGTATGAAAAACTGTTTTTT

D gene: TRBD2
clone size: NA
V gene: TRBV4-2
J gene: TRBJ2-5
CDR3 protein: CASSRSSGGNQETQYF
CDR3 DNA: TGTGCCAGCAGCCGCTCTAGCGGGGGTAATCAAGAGACCCAGTACTTC